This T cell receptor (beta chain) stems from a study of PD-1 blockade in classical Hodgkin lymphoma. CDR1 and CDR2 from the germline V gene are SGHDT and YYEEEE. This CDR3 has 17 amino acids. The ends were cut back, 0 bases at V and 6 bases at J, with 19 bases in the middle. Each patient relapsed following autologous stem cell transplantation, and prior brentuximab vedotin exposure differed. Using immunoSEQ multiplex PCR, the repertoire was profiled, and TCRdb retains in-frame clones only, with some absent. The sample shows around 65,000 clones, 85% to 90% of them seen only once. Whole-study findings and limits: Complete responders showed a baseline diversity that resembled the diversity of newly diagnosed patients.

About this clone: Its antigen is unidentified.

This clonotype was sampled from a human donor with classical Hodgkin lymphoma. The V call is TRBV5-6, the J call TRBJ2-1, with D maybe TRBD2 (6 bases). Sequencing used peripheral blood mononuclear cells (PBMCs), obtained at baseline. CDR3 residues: CASSLGETRRGLNEQFF. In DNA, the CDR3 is TGTGCCAGCAGCTTGGGGGAAACAAGGCGGGGTCTCAATGAGCAGTTCTTC. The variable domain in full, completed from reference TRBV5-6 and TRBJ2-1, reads DAGVTQSPTHLIKTRGQQVTLRCSPKSGHDTVSWYQQALGQGPQFIFQYYEEEERQRGNFPDRFSGHQFPNYSSELNVNALLLGDSALYLCASSLGETRRGLNEQFFGPGTRLTVL.